The 17 T cell receptor beta chains below all came from one sample that was sequenced in a study of cytomegalovirus exposure and HLA in healthy donors. The PCR used 60 Vbeta and 13 Jbeta primers. Generated by immunoSEQ multiplex PCR, the TCRdb table keeps only in-frame clones and is missing some. Listed are roughly 40,000 clones; about 8% falls within the top ten. Sample: PBMCs. These receptors were obtained from a male donor in good health and CMV-seronegative.

The chain is built from TRBV19 and TRBJ2-2; 9 bases fit TRBD1. CDR3 length equals 15 residues. J was trimmed by 4 bases and V by 3 bases; bases with no gene match: 3. The germline V gene encodes CDR1 LNHDA and CDR2 SQIVND (reference sequence). CDR3 DNA: TGTGCCAGTAGTATGGCGACAGGGGGCACCGGGGAGCTGTTTTTT. Translating gives CASSMATGGTGELFF.

The rearrangement joins TRBV7-2 to TRBJ2-1, with D unresolved. Germline CDR1 SGHTA, CDR2 FQGNSA. Trimming took off 7 bases at V and 10 bases at J, with 23 bases between the two ends. The CDR3 runs 15 residues. Written as DNA, the CDR3 is TGTGCCAGCACCACCGTCCCGGCCCTGGCGGTCGAGCAGTTCTTC. This translates into CASTTVPALAVEQFF.

J is TRBJ2-2 and V is TRBV25-1, with 10 bases fitting TRBD2. This CDR3 has 18 amino acids. With 5 bases clipped from V and 4 bases from J, the junction kept 13 bases outside the gene matches. Germline values: CDR1 MGHDK, CDR2 SYGVNS. The CDR3 is CASSRLASGRVSTGELFF. The DNA for the CDR3 is TGTGCCAGCAGTCGATTAGCCAGCGGGAGGGTCTCCACCGGGGAGCTGTTTTTT.

The V call is TRBV6-5, the J call TRBJ2-7, with TRBD2 matching over 7 bases. The germline gives CDR1 MNHEY, CDR2 SVGAGI. V lost 2 bases and J lost 3; bases outside the gene matches: 4. There are 14 residues in the CDR3. The CDR3 DNA reads TGTGCCAGCAGTTACCAGCGGGGAATCTACGAGCAGTACTTC. Translating it yields CASSYQRGIYEQYF.

J is TRBJ2-3 and V is TRBV11-3, with D maybe TRBD2 (6 bases). This CDR3 contains 14 residues. In germline, CDR1 is SGHNT, CDR2 YENEEA. V was trimmed by 3 bases and J by 4 bases, leaving 11 bases between them. CDR3 loop: CASSFGGSSDTQYF. CDR3 DNA: TGTGCCAGCAGCTTTGGAGGGAGCTCAGATACGCAGTATTTT.

The chain carries TRBV10-3 and TRBJ1-1; TRBD1 agrees at 7 bases. CDR3 length equals 13 residues. Germline V CDR1 and CDR2: ENHRY, SYGVKD. J was trimmed by 0 bases and V by 6 bases; bases with no gene match: 1. This chain's CDR3 is CAIRGQMNTEAFF. In nucleotides, the CDR3 is TGTGCCATCAGGGGACAGATGAACACTGAAGCTTTCTTT.

The V and J genes are TRBV27 and TRBJ2-7; the D gene is possibly TRBD1 (6 bases). There are 13 residues in the CDR3. V lost 6 bases and J lost 2, with 11 bases in between. The germline V gene has CDR1 MNHEY and CDR2 SMNVEV (reference sequence). CDR3 in amino acids: CASSRDNAYEQYF. CDR3 nucleotide sequence: TGTGCCAGCAGCCGGGACAACGCCTACGAGCAGTACTTC.

The CDR3: CASSFTGGSSYEQYF. Here the CDR3 DNA reads TGTGCCAGCAGCTTTACAGGGGGGAGCTCCTACGAGCAGTACTTC. The V gene is TRBV5-6, the J gene TRBJ2-5, with 8 bases that match TRBD1. The last part of the DNA fits TRBJ2-7 better; the J call may be wrong. The CDR3 covers 15 residues. CDR1 is SGHDT, CDR2 YYEEEE, per germline.

This clone shows up as medium-sized by frequency. V usage is TRBV28 and J usage is TRBJ2-1; TRBD2 matches 12 bases. The germline V gene encodes CDR1 MDHEN and CDR2 SYDVKM. V shed 6 bases and J 6 bases; nucleotides not matched to a gene: 18. This CDR3 region has 19 residues. In nucleotides, the CDR3 is TGTGCCAGCAGGACACCGGGACTAGCGGGCGCTGTCGGGGGCAATGAGCAGTTCTTC. This translates into CASRTPGLAGAVGGNEQFF.

V and J are TRBV28 and TRBJ2-7, with 15 bases that match TRBD2. V lost 7 bases, J lost 4 bases, and 14 bases stayed unmatched. The CDR3 has 18 residues. Germline values: CDR1 MDHEN, CDR2 SYDVKM. CDR3 region: CASTTSGLAGGIGYEQYF. In DNA, the CDR3 is TGTGCCAGCACTACGTCGGGACTAGCGGGAGGAATCGGGTACGAGCAGTACTTC.

This clone is labeled medium-sized based on frequency. Additional DNA sequences in this sample encode the identical CDR3. DNA for the CDR3: TGCGCCAGCAGCGTTACCGGGACAGGGAGTTATGAAGCTTTCTTT. Its protein is CASSVTGTGSYEAFF. This chain joins TRBV5-1 and TRBJ1-1; TRBD1 agrees at 9 bases. The CDR3 consists of 15 residues. Germline V gene data show CDR1 as SGHRS and CDR2 as YFSETQ. The J segment lost 7 bases and the V segment lost 4 bases, leaving 11 bases of the junction unmatched.

This chain uses TRBV4-2 with TRBJ1-2; TRBD1 matches at 9 bases. The junction had 9 bases not matched to a gene; V was cut back by 6 bases and J by 7 bases. This CDR3 is built from 14 residues. CDR1 LGHNA and CDR2 YNFKEQ come from the germline V gene. CDR3 DNA: TGTGCCAGCAGTGTCCGGGACAGGGTCGGTGGCTACACCTTC. Residues: CASSVRDRVGGYTF.

This chain joins TRBV4-1 and TRBJ2-2, with D unresolved. The ends were cut back, 1 base at V and 2 bases at J, with 8 bases in the middle. Germline CDR1 MGHRA, CDR2 YSYEKL. This CDR3 is 15 amino acids long. The CDR3 protein is CASSQATDNTGELFF. CDR3 DNA sequence: TGCGCCAGCAGCCAAGCTACAGATAACACCGGGGAGCTGTTTTTT.

This sequence joins TRBV19 and TRBJ1-5; D gene uncertain. Trimming removed 2 bases from V and 0 bases from J, with 8 bases in between. The CDR3 length is 15 residues. CDR1 is LNHDA, CDR2 SQIVND, per germline (reference sequence). The CDR3 sequence: CASSISRNSNQPQHF. The CDR3 nucleotides are TGTGCCAGTAGTATATCCCGTAATAGCAATCAGCCCCAGCATTTT. Full variable domain (missing parts from reference TRBV19 and TRBJ1-5): DGGITQSPKYLFRKEGQNVTLSCEQNLNHDAMYWYRQDPGQGLRLIYYSQIVNDFQKGDIAEGYSVSREKKESFPLTVTSAQKNPTAFYLCASSISRNSNQPQHFGDGTRLSIL.

The chain carries TRBV7-9 and TRBJ2-7, with a weak D call TRBD2 (6 bases). The germline gives CDR1 SEHNR, CDR2 FQNEAQ (reference sequence). The CDR3 is 14 amino acids. The V end was cut by 5 bases, the J end by 5 bases, with 16 bases between. CDR3 coding DNA: TGTGCCAGCAGCCCGAGGGGACTCAAGAACGAGCAGTACTTC. Translating gives CASSPRGLKNEQYF.

The rearrangement joins TRBV18 to TRBJ2-5; TRBD2 is a possible D gene (5 bases). V was pared by 3 bases and J by 5 bases, with 10 bases between. There are 13 residues in the CDR3. The germline V gene encodes CDR1 KGHSH and CDR2 LQKENI. In DNA form, the CDR3 reads TGTGCCAGCTCACCGCCTCGAGGGGAGACCCAGTACTTC. Translated: CASSPPRGETQYF. Variable domain in full (rest from reference TRBV18 and TRBJ2-5): NAGVMQNPRHLVRRRGQEARLRCSPMKGHSHVYWYRQLPEEGLKFMVYLQKENIIDESGMPKERFSAEFPKEGPSILRIQQVVRGDSAAYFCASSPPRGETQYFGPGTRLLVL.

This rearrangement joins TRBV10-3 to TRBJ2-1; 12 bases agree with TRBD2. Looked up from germline, CDR1 is ENHRY and CDR2 is SYGVKD. J was trimmed by 9 bases and V by 10 bases; bases with no gene match: 16. The CDR3 has 16 residues. The DNA for the CDR3 is TGTGCCAACGGACAATACCTAGCGGGAGGGGTCCTTGAGCAGTTCTTC. Translating gives CANGQYLAGGVLEQFF.